This T cell receptor beta chain comes out of a study of response to subunit inactivated influenza vaccine. Whole-study findings and limits: It was suggested by the authors that few new T cells are recruited by each seasonal influenza vaccination.

This clonotype was seen more than once but under ten times. Its antigen is not identified. From the RT-PCR reads, TCRdb called clonotypes with MiXCR, one entry per CDR3 protein. Of almost 250,000 distinct CDR3 sequences in the sample, more than 10% are singletons; the top ten hold 7.8%. Trimming took 6 bases from V and 9 from J; bases not matched to a gene: 7. This CDR3 has 14 residues. This specimen consisted of non-naive T cells sorted from PBMCs, obtained 14 to 15 days before vaccination. The receptor's source is a man aged 50-59 years who received an inactivated influenza vaccine. This chain uses TRBV12-3 or TRBV12-4 with TRBJ2-1; 11 nucleotides agree with TRBD2. CDR3 bases: TGTGCCAGCAGAATAGCGGGGGGGTTTTTTGAGCAGTTCTTC. Residues: CASRIAGGFFEQFF.